The 3 T cell receptor beta chains given below trace back to one sample, sequenced in a study of blood T cell repertoires in COVID-19. Clones were read by immunoSEQ multiplex PCR, and TCRdb kept only the in-frame ones, dropping some. This sample has some 40,000 clones; about 87% occur once, and the top ten carry around a tenth. Sequencing was carried out using peripheral blood. The receptors were sampled from a human donor in a cohort sampled during active COVID-19.

The sample holds one count of this clone. The V and J genes are TRBV9 and TRBJ2-1; 9 nucleotides align to TRBD1. The CDR3 is 14 residues long. CDR1 is SGDLS, CDR2 YYNGEE, per germline. V lost 5 bases and J lost 3; bases outside the gene matches: 3. For the CDR3, the DNA is TGTGCCAGCAGTTGGACAGGGGACTACAATGAGCAGTTCTTC. Translating gives CASSWTGDYNEQFF.

Here the CDR3 reads CASSSKTGSTGELFF. CDR3 DNA sequence: TGTGCCAGCAGCTCAAAGACAGGGAGCACCGGGGAGCTGTTTTTT. The V and J genes are TRBV7-8 and TRBJ2-2; TRBD1 matches at 7 bases. The germline V gene has CDR1 SGHVS and CDR2 FQNEAQ. The CDR3 has 15 amino acids. With 4 bases clipped from V and 4 bases from J, the junction kept 6 bases outside the gene matches.

The rearrangement uses TRBV30 and TRBJ1-5; D not resolved. V gave up 0 bases and J gave up 2 bases, with 11 bases separating them. CDR3 length: 15 amino acids. Germline values: CDR1 GTSNPN, CDR2 SVGIG (reference sequence). In DNA, the CDR3 is TGTGCCTGGAGTGTTCTAGGAGTTGGCAATCAGCCCCAGCATTTT. It encodes CAWSVLGVGNQPQHF.